Presented here are 11 T cell receptor beta chains from one specimen sequenced in a study of OX40 agonist ivuxolimab in advanced cancers. Generated by immunoSEQ multiplex PCR, the TCRdb table keeps only in-frame clones and is missing some. The sample consists of tens of thousands of clones, approximately 90% of them appearing once. The specimen was CD4+ or CD8+ T cells sorted from blood, collected in a trial of the OX40 agonist ivuxolimab. These receptors all come from an adult with an advanced solid tumor such as melanoma, head and neck, liver or kidney cancer.

The chain links TRBV7-9 to TRBJ1-2; perhaps TRBD1 as D (5 bases). This CDR3 is 13 amino acids long. With 3 bases removed from V and 4 bases from J, the gap between germline ends came to 9 bases. The germline CDR1 and CDR2 sequences are SEHNR and FQNEAQ (reference sequence). The CDR3 is CASSLGGGYGYTF. The CDR3 coding sequence is TGTGCCAGCAGCTTGGGGGGAGGCTATGGCTACACCTTC.

The V and J genes are TRBV5-1 and TRBJ2-7; 9 bases line up with TRBD2. Germline V lookup: CDR1 SGHRS, CDR2 YFSETQ. V was pared by 9 bases and J by 2 bases, with 6 bases of the junction left unmatched. There are 13 residues in the CDR3. CDR3 DNA: TGCGCCATTCCGACTAGCGGAACCTACGAGCAGTACTTC. It yields the protein CAIPTSGTYEQYF.

The chain carries TRBV5-1 and TRBJ2-5; D remains unclear. Germline V CDR1 and CDR2: SGHRS, YFSETQ. V was clipped by 2 bases and J by 5 bases, with 16 bases between them. The CDR3 totals 15 residues. CDR3 bases: TGCGCCAGCAGCTTTGGGTCTCACGGGCGGGAGACCCAGTACTTC. Protein product: CASSFGSHGRETQYF.

The rearrangement links TRBV5-5 to TRBJ2-5; 8 bases map to TRBD1. This CDR3 is built from 16 residues. Germline V gene lookup returns CDR1 SGHKS and CDR2 YYEKEE (reference sequence). V trimming: 0 bases; J trimming: 5 bases; junction bases outside the gene matches: 9. The CDR3 region is CASSLAQWQGAETQYF. In nucleotides, the CDR3 is TGTGCCAGCAGCTTGGCGCAGTGGCAGGGGGCCGAGACCCAGTACTTC.

V and J are TRBV15 and TRBJ2-5; 15 bases line up with TRBD2. The CDR3 covers 18 residues. The J segment lost 2 bases and the V segment lost 4 bases, leaving 8 bases of the junction unmatched. Germline CDR1 is LNHNV and CDR2 is YYDKDF (reference sequence). The CDR3 DNA reads as TGTGCCACCAGCAATTGGGGGACTAGCGGGAGGAGGCAAGAGACCCAGTACTTC. This encodes CATSNWGTSGRRQETQYF.

J is TRBJ2-7 and V is TRBV7-2; D is ambiguous. V dropped 4 bases and J dropped 0 bases, with 10 bases sitting between them. Germline assignment: CDR1 SGHTA and CDR2 FQGNSA. This CDR3 has 14 residues. The chain's CDR3 is CASSSQIDSYEQYF. The CDR3 nucleotides read TGTGCCAGCAGCTCCCAGATAGACTCCTACGAGCAGTACTTC.

The chain uses TRBV6-5 and TRBJ2-4; TRBD2 matches at 9 bases. Per the germline V gene, CDR1 is MNHEY and CDR2 is SVGAGI. The V segment lost 6 bases and the J segment 1 base; nucleotides outside the gene matches: 4. The CDR3 spans 15 residues. The CDR3 sequence is CASSRGGEAKNIQYF. Here the CDR3 DNA reads TGTGCCAGCAGCCGCGGGGGGGAGGCCAAAAACATTCAGTACTTC.

This chain's CDR3 is CASSEGGSGLQGQYF. DNA of the CDR3: TGTGCCAGCAGTGAAGGAGGTAGCGGGCTTCAGGGGCAGTACTTC. V is TRBV6-1 and J is TRBJ2-7; TRBD2 aligns across 7 bases. The CDR3 contains 15 residues. Germline V gene lookup returns CDR1 MNHNS and CDR2 SASEGT. Trimming cost V 1 base and J 9 bases; bases outside gene matches: 12.

The V gene is TRBV10-3, the J gene TRBJ2-1; 12 nucleotides line up with TRBD2. The CDR3 totals 16 residues. J was trimmed by 9 bases and V by 4 bases; bases with no gene match: 10. Germline CDR1 and CDR2: ENHRY and SYGVKD. The CDR3 DNA sequence: TGTGCCATCAGTGTTCGACTAGCGGGAGATTGGGGTGAGCAGTTCTTC. This sequence encodes CAISVRLAGDWGEQFF.

This sequence joins TRBV5-1 and TRBJ2-5, with D unclear. The CDR3 consists of 14 residues. Germline CDR1 and CDR2: SGHRS and YFSETQ. V lost 3 bases, J lost 4 bases, and 13 bases lay in between. CDR3 sequence (DNA): TGCGCCAGCAGCTCAGCTGTGGGGTTAGAGACCCAGTACTTC. Translation gives CASSSAVGLETQYF.

This clone appeared once. The chain couples TRBV10-1 to TRBJ2-1; no firm D call. CDR3 length: 11 amino acids. V gave up 4 bases and J gave up 8 bases, with 6 bases separating them. Per the germline V gene, CDR1 is WNHNN and CDR2 is SYGVQD (reference sequence). CDR3 coding DNA: TGCGCCAGCAGTGTTCTCGATGAGCAGTTCTTC. It specifies CASSVLDEQFF.